The present entry profiles one TCR beta chain with its context. The antigen is not known. Time point described: week 35, safety follow-up. Topical imiquimod accompanied each vaccine dose, which consisted of 300 ug of mutant IDH1 20-mer peptide. CDR1 is SGHRS, CDR2 YFSETQ, per germline. The CDR3 totals 12 residues. The V gene lost 7 bases and the J gene lost 2 bases, with 8 bases spanning the gap. Here immunoSEQ multiplex PCR was the method, and the copy in TCRdb shows in-frame clones only, minus some. The sample records roughly 25,000 clones, around four fifths being singletons. This sample stems from a study of a mutant IDH1 vaccine in newly diagnosed glioma. Across the whole study: The treated group averaged about 41 years old and was about 60% male, roughly 40% female.

The sequence was collected from a man aged 25-45 years with glioma. The material sequenced was PBMCs, taken from a glioma patient whose treatment included an IDH1 peptide vaccine. This sequence joins TRBV5-1 and TRBJ2-3; D gene ambiguous. The CDR3 here is CASLEVTDTQYF. The CDR3 coding sequence is TGCGCCAGCTTAGAGGTCACAGATACGCAGTATTTT.